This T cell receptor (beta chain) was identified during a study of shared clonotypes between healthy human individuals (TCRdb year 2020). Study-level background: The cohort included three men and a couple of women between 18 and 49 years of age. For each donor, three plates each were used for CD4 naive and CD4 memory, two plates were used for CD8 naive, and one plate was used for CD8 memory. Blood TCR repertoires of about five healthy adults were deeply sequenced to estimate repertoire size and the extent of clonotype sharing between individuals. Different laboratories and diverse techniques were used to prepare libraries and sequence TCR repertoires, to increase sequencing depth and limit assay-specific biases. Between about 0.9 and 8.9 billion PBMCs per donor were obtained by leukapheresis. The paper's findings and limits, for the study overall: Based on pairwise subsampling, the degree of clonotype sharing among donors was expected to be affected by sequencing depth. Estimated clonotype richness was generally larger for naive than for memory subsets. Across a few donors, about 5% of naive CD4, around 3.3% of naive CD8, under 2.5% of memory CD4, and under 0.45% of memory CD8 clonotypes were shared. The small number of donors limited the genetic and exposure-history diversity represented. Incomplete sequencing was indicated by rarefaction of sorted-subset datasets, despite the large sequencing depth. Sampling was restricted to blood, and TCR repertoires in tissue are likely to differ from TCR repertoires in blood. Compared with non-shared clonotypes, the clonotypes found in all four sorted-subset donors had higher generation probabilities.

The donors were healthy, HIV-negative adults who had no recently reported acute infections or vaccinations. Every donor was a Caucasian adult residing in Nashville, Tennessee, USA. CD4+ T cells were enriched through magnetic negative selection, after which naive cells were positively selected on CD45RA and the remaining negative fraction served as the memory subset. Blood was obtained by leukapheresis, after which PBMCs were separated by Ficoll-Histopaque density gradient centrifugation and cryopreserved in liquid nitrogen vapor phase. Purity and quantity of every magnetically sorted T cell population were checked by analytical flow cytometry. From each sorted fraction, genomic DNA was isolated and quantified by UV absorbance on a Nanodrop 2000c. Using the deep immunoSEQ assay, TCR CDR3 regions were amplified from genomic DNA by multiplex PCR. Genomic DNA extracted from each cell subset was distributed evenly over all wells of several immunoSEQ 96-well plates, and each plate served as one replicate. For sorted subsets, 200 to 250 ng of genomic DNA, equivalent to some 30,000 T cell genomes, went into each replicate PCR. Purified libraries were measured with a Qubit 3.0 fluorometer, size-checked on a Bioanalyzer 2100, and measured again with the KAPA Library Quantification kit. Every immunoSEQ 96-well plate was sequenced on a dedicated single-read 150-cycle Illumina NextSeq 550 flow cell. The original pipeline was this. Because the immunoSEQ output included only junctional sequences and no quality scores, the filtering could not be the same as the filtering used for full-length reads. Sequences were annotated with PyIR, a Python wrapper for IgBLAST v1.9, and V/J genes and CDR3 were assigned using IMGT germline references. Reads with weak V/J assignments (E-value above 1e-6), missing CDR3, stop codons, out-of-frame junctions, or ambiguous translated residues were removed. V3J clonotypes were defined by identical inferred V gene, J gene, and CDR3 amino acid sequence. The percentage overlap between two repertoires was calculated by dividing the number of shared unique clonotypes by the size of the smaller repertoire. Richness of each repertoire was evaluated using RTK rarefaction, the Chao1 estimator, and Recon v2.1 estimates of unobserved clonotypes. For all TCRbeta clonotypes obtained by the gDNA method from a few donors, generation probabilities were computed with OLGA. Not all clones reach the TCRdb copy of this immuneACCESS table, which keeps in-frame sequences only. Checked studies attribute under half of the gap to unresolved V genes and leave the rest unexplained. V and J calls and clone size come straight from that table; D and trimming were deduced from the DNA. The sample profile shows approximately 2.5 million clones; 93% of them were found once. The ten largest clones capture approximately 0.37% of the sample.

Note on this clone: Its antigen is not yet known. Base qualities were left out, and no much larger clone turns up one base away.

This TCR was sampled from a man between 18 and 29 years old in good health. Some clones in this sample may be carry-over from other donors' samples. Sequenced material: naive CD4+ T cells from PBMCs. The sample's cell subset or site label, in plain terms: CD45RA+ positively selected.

The DNA sequence follows: TGCAGCGTACCACTGGACGGGGTTCTAGAGACCCAGTACTTC. The encoded protein is CSVPLDGVLETQYF. The chain is assembled from TRBV29-1 and TRBJ2-5; possibly the D gene is TRBD2, per 5 matching bases. Spanning cysteine to phenylalanine, the CDR3 consists of 14 amino acids. Only CDR3 DNA remains: 42 bases, in frame from the first base. V is pared back by 6 bases and J by 4 bases, with 18 bases lying between the germline termini. CDR1 and CDR2 were assigned from the germline V gene as SQVTM and ANQGSEA. When the CDR3 is completed using the reference TRBV29-1 and TRBJ2-5 genes on either side, the full variable domain is SAVISQKPSRDICQRGTSLTIQCQVDSQVTMMFWYRQQPGQSLTLIATANQGSEATYESGFVIDKFPISRPNLTFSTLTVSNMSPEDSSIYLCSVPLDGVLETQYFGPGTRLLVL.